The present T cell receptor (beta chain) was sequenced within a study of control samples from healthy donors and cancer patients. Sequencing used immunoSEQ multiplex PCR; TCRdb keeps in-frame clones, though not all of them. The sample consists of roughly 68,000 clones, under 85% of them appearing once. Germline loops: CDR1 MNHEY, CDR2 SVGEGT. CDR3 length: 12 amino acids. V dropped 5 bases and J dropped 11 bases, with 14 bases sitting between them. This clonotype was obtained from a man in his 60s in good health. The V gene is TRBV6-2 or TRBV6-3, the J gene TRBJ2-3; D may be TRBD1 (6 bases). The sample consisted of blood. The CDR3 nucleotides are TGTGCCAGCAGTGACACAGGGATTATGCAGTATTTT. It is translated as CASSDTGIMQYF.